This TCR beta chain appears in the sequencing data of a study of regulatory T cells in long-lasting Graves disease. Time point indicated: newly diagnosed GD, antithyroid drugs for less than 3 months. PBMCs provided the RNA from which the TCR library was made. iRepertoire HTBI primers and Arm-PCR of CDR3 regions built TCR beta libraries. TCRdb re-called the multiplex PCR reads through MiXCR, storing one row per CDR3 protein. The sample holds a few hundred thousand distinct CDR3 sequences, over 9.5% seen once. The CDR3 is 15 residues long. Looked up from germline, CDR1 is MNHEY and CDR2 is SMNVEV (reference sequence). V gave up 2 bases and J gave up 4 bases, with 14 bases separating them. These records were also assigned to another study, of T cells in Graves' hyperthyroidism and ophthalmopathy.

This sample comprised peripheral blood mononuclear cells (PBMCs), obtained at new diagnosis, from a patient treated with antithyroid drugs. The receptor was isolated from a woman under 30 with Graves disease. The V gene is TRBV27, the J gene TRBJ1-2; D is unresolved. The CDR3 DNA sequence: TGTGCCAGCAGTTTAGGGAAATTTACCCCCTATGGCTACACCTTC. It codes for CASSLGKFTPYGYTF.